This T cell receptor beta chain was sequenced in a study of shared clonotypes between healthy human individuals. Looking at the study overall: CD4 naive and CD4 memory each took three plates per donor, while CD8 naive took two and CD8 memory one.

This clone was counted ten times or more. Antigen specificity is unknown. This CDR3 comprises 14 residues. With 2 bases removed from V and 4 bases from J, the gap between germline ends came to 10 bases. CDR1 and CDR2 from the germline V gene are SGDLS and YYNGEE. TCRdb's table, derived via immunoSEQ multiplex PCR, lists solely in-frame clones and lacks some. The sample includes about 770,000 clones, 72% of them seen just once. The study's findings and limits: Naive subsets tended to show greater estimated richness than memory subsets. The generation probabilities recorded for non-shared clonotypes fell below those of clonotypes shared by all four donors.

This clonotype was sampled from a woman aged 25-40 years in good health. The V and J genes are TRBV9 and TRBJ1-3; D unclear. Sequenced material: memory CD4+ T cells sorted from blood. As for subset: CD45RA-negative fraction. The CDR3 spells CASSVNRAGNTIYF. The DNA of the CDR3 is TGTGCCAGCAGCGTGAACCGGGCGGGAAACACCATATATTTT.